The entry below gives a single T cell receptor beta chain sequence along with its context. Generated by immunoSEQ multiplex PCR, the TCRdb table keeps only in-frame clones and is missing some. This table holds about 130,000 clones, more than 85% found once. The data were obtained in a study of T cell responses to AZD1222 COVID-19 vaccine. The clonotype comes from an adult in good health. Sequencing used peripheral blood, obtained on day 0 of AZD1222 vaccination.

The CDR3 DNA sequence: TGTGCCAGCAGCCAGACACAGGGAAACTACGCTGAAGCTTTCTTT. As protein: CASSQTQGNYAEAFF. The chain recombines TRBV3-1 (or the pseudogene TRBV3-2) with TRBJ1-1; tentative D call: TRBD1 (6 bases). The CDR3 is made up of 15 amino acids. Germline lookup yields CDR1 LGHDT and CDR2 YNNKEL (reference sequence). V was trimmed by 3 bases and J by 6 bases, leaving 17 bases between them.